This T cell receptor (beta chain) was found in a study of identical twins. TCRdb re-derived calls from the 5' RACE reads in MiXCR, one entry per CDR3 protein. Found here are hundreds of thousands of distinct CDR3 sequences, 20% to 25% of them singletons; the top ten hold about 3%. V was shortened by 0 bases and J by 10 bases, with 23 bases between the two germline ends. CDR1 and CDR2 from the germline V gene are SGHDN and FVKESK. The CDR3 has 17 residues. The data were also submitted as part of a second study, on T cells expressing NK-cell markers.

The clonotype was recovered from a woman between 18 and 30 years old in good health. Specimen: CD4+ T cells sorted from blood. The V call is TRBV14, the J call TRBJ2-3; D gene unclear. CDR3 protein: CASSQDSRRPRARPQYF. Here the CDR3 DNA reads TGTGCCAGCAGCCAAGATTCGCGACGGCCACGCGCTCGGCCGCAGTATTTT.